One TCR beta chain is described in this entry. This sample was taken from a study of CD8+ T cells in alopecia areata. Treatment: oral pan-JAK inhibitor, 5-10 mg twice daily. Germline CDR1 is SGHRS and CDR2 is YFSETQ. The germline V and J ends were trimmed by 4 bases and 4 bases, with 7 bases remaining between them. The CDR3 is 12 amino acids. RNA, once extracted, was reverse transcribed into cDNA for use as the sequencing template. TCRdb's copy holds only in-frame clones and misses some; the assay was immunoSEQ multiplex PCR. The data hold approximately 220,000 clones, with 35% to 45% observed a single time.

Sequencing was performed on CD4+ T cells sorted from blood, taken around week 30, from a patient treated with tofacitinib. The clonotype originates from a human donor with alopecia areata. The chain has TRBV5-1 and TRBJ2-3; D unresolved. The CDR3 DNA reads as TGCGCCAGCAGCCCTGGGTCAGATACGCAGTATTTT. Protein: CASSPGSDTQYF.